The T cell receptor beta chain described here comes from a study of blood T cells in healthy people across ages (dated by TCRdb to the mid-2010s). With regard to the full study: In model experiments, template switching captured roughly one uniquely barcoded TCR beta cDNA molecule for every two T cells. Age-related changes in TCR beta repertoire diversity were measured in the study by deep sequencing normalized with unique cDNA molecular identifiers. Donors were grouped into four age groups: young (average roughly 17 years), middle-aged (39), aged (about 59) and long-lived (approximately 81). To avoid experimental bias, donors of different ages were randomly spread across the sequencing lanes. For two donors (one aged 18 to 29 and one aged 80 or older), the study analyzed two additional independent replicas of 1 million unique cDNA reads from the same blood draw. General study outcomes and caveats: Estimates of total diversity based on one million sequenced T cells were regarded as lower bounds and as underestimates. Compared with the aged group, more naive CD4+ T cells, fewer expanded clones and increased TCR diversity were shown by the long-lived group, suggesting age selection. Because donor CMV infection status was unknown, age-related changes in expanded clonotypes were potentially confounded. Conclusive comparison of naive and antigen-experienced compartments was prevented by the profiling of bulk unsorted PBMCs. Observed TCR beta diversity per million T cells fell roughly linearly with age, and a significant reduction was already apparent by age roughly 40. A strong correlation was found between observed TCR beta diversity and the percentage of naive T cells measured by flow cytometry.

Libraries came from 5' RACE. The sequencing machine was an Illumina HiSeq 2500. A second PCR of roughly 6 to 11 cycles was run with a J-beta primer mix and a sample-barcoded 5' primer. A template-switch 5' adaptor carrying 12 random nucleotides introduced a unique molecular identifier onto each TCR beta cDNA molecule. At least 3 million CDR3-containing paired-end reads were obtained from each sample. The Mint cDNA synthesis kit, primed by a TRBC-specific oligonucleotide, was used to synthesize first-strand cDNA from all RNA. Following uracil-DNA glycosylase treatment, all cDNA underwent a first 18-cycle PCR with the universal primers M1SS and BC2_uni_R. In the paper's pipeline: For normalization, 1 million high-quality reads, each with a distinct molecular identifier, were randomly selected from each sample. Instead of being binned into consensus sequences, reads that shared molecular identifiers were thrown out. CDR3 identification, clonotype clustering and error correction used MiTCR with a Q25 quality threshold and the strictest error-elimination algorithm. A nonparametric unseen species model with Euler transformation was used to estimate lower-bound total TCR beta diversity. The public sequencing data were trimmed at Q25 with fastp and processed into clonotypes with MiXCR by TCRdb, which kept only in-frame beta chains. One record per CDR3 amino acid sequence lists the most common genes and DNA. These V and J calls are TCRdb output, not the study's own analysis. Recorded for this sample are 850,000 to 950,000 distinct CDR3 sequences; around 28% of them occurred a single time. The ten largest clonotypes hold roughly a sixth of the sample.

This clonotype was detected only a few times. It has no known antigen specificity. Since a much larger clone is just one base distant, this may be a read error. The approximately 40 donors, aged about 6 to 90 years, were systemically healthy Caucasian individuals from Russia. Each donor gave about 11 milliliters of peripheral blood, drawn into EDTA-treated Vacutainer tubes. Ficoll-Paque density-gradient centrifugation was used to isolate PBMCs, with at least 6.5 million per sample. Trizol reagent was used to extract total RNA from PBMCs, with at least 5 micrograms per sample. For every donor, flow cytometry on a PBMC aliquot measured the percentage of naive CD45RAhigh/CD27high T cells. V lost 3 bases and J lost 11 bases; the stretch between them is 13 bases long. The germline V gene encodes CDR1 MNHEY and CDR2 SMNVEV (reference sequence). Including the terminal cysteine and phenylalanine, the CDR3 comprises 12 residues. The entry retains the CDR3 DNA only, 36 bases that are in frame from base 1.

The rearranged chain carries TRBV27 and TRBJ2-5, and TRBD1 may be the D gene, going by 6 matching bases. This TCR was recovered from a woman older than 75 in good health. Sequenced material: blood. The CDR3 sequence is CASSFQGNEQYF. The DNA sequence is given as TGTGCCAGCAGTTTCCAGGGGAATGAGCAGTACTTC.